The rows below give T cell receptor beta chains drawn from one sample of a study of long-term antiretroviral therapy in people with HIV. Generated by immunoSEQ multiplex PCR, the TCRdb table keeps only in-frame clones and is missing some. The sample comprises nearly 50,000 clones, about 80% of which are singletons, and more than 2.5% rests with the top ten. Sample: unsorted PBMCs, taken 0.8 years after starting antiretroviral therapy. All receptors derive from a woman between 18 and 30 years old with HIV. Each CDR3 is given with its conserved first and last residue. D genes are given only for firm matches. Clone size is not always given. Where it is, it says once, few, many or a class for expanded clones.

V,size,D,J,DNA,CDR3
TRBV27,NA,NA,TRBJ2-7,TGTGCCAGCAGCCCGGGATCCTACTACGAGCAGTACTTC,CASSPGSYYEQYF
TRBV27,NA,TRBD1,TRBJ2-3,TGTGCCAGCACTCAAGGGGACGGACAGGGGAAGGCCACAGATACGCAGTATTTT,CASTQGDGQGKATDTQYF
TRBV28,NA,TRBD1,TRBJ2-1,TGTGCCAGTAATCCTAATGACAGGGTTACTCACAATGAGCAGTTCTTC,CASNPNDRVTHNEQFF
TRBV6-5,NA,NA,TRBJ2-1,TGTGCCAGCAGGGGCGGGTCCTCTACCTACAATGAGCAGTTCTTC,CASRGGSSTYNEQFF
TRBV5-4,NA,TRBD1,TRBJ1-1,TGTGCCAGCAGCTTGGCAGGGGGCGGGAACACTGAAGCTTTCTTT,CASSLAGGGNTEAFF
TRBV28,once,NA,TRBJ1-5,TGTGCCAGCAGTACGGGGAATGGCAATCAGCCCCAGCATTTT,CASSTGNGNQPQHF
TRBV5-3,NA,TRBD1,TRBJ2-7,TGTGCCAGAAGCGGGGGACAGGCACCGGGAGAGGGAGAGCAGTACTTC,CARSGGQAPGEGEQYF
TRBV7-2,NA,NA,TRBJ2-3,TGTGCCAGCAGCCTTAACAGGGGTAGCGGGGGCACAGATACGCAGTATTTT,CASSLNRGSGGTDTQYF
TRBV6-4,once,NA,TRBJ2-6,TGTGCCAGCAGTGACTCGACAAACTCTGGGGCCAACGTCCTGACTTTC,CASSDSTNSGANVLTF
TRBV6-6,NA,NA,TRBJ2-2,TGTGCCACCAAACCAGGGGAGCTGTTTTTT,CATKPGELFF
TRBV11-2,NA,TRBD1,TRBJ1-2,TGTGCCAGCGCCCTAGGGGACAGCGATCGTACAGGCTACACCTTC,CASALGDSDRTGYTF
TRBV7-9,NA,NA,TRBJ1-1,TGTGCCAGCAGAATATCGGGGGTAATGGGTAACACTGAAGCTTTCTTT,CASRISGVMGNTEAFF
TRBV5-5,few,TRBD2,TRBJ2-1,TGCGCCAGCAGCCAAGCGGTAGCGGGAGTGCACAATGAGCAGTTCTTC,CASSQAVAGVHNEQFF
TRBV5-1,NA,TRBD1,TRBJ2-1,TGCGCCAGCAGCTTAAATTTCGGGACAGGGGGCGCGGGTCACCAGTTCTTC,CASSLNFGTGGAGHQFF
TRBV4-3,NA,NA,TRBJ2-7,TGCGCCAGCAGCCTAGAGACCCTCCGCGAGCAGTACTTC,CASSLETLREQYF
TRBV19,NA,TRBD2,TRBJ2-2,TGTGCCAGTACCGCCCGGACTAGCGGGGCCTCGAACACCGGGGAGCTGTTTTTT,CASTARTSGASNTGELFF
TRBV5-1,NA,TRBD2,TRBJ2-3,TGCGCCAGCAGCTTGGAGTTTAGCGGGAGCGATACGCAGTATTTT,CASSLEFSGSDTQYF
TRBV7-2,NA,NA,TRBJ1-2,TGTGCCAGCAGCTTAGGACAGATAGTCTATACCTTC,CASSLGQIVYTF
TRBV19,few,TRBD1,TRBJ2-2,TGTGCCAGTAGCAGGGGGCAACCGGACACCGGGGAGCTGTTTTTT,CASSRGQPDTGELFF
TRBV28,NA,TRBD1,TRBJ1-1,TGTGCCAGCAATGGACAGGGGGTTTGGAACACTGAAGCTTTCTTT,CASNGQGVWNTEAFF
TRBV7-8,NA,NA,TRBJ1-5,TGTGCCAGCAGCGGGGCGGGTAGCAATCAGCCCCAGCATTTT,CASSGAGSNQPQHF
TRBV11-2,NA,NA,TRBJ1-1,TGTGCCAGCAGCTTTGGCAGCGGGGATGGGAACACTGAAGCTTTCTTT,CASSFGSGDGNTEAFF
TRBV9,NA,TRBD2,TRBJ2-1,TGTGCCAGCAGCGTAGGGGTAGCGGGAGACCTTGAGCAGTTCTTC,CASSVGVAGDLEQFF
TRBV9,NA,NA,TRBJ2-2,TGTGCCAGCAGCTCCCTGGACAACGTTGGAACCGGGGAGCTGTTTTTT,CASSSLDNVGTGELFF
TRBV4-2,NA,TRBD2,TRBJ2-1,TGTGCCAGCAGCGGAGCGGGACTAGCGGGTATACATGAGCAGTTCTTC,CASSGAGLAGIHEQFF
TRBV18,NA,NA,TRBJ1-5,TGTGCCAGCTCACCAGTTATAAGCGATCAGCCCCAGCATTTT,CASSPVISDQPQHF
TRBV27,few,NA,TRBJ2-7,TGTGCCAGCAGTTTATCTGGGGGGGAGCAGTACTTC,CASSLSGGEQYF
TRBV11-3,once,NA,TRBJ2-3,TGTGCCAGCAGCTTAGGGAGGGGCACAGATACGCAGTATTTT,CASSLGRGTDTQYF
TRBV5-1,once,TRBD2,TRBJ2-3,TGCGCCAGCAGCTTTGGGAGCGGGAGGGTCGCAGATACGCAGTATTTT,CASSFGSGRVADTQYF
TRBV29-1,few,TRBD1,TRBJ2-7,TGCAGCGTTGAAGACGCCGGGACAGGCCTCTACGAGCAGTACTTC,CSVEDAGTGLYEQYF
TRBV7-2,NA,TRBD1,TRBJ1-5,TGTGCCAGCAGCTTAGAGGGGGCGGGCAATCAGCCCCAGCATTTT,CASSLEGAGNQPQHF